The present entry profiles one TCR beta chain with its context. Its cognate antigen is unknown. Produced via immunoSEQ multiplex PCR; TCRdb's table is partial and in-frame only. The sample carries 260,000 or so clones, more than 75% recorded once. The validation cohort, a group of over a hundred subjects, included the donors and was separate from the approximately 670-subject first cohort. This entry comes from a study of cytomegalovirus exposure and HLA in healthy donors. The CDR3 is made up of 15 amino acids. V was cut by 5 bases and J by 5 bases, with 22 bases left in between. Per germline, CDR1 SQVTM and CDR2 ANQGSEA. The study, taken as a whole, reports: The study found most TCR sequences rare, yet found some public TCRs in many donors. Cytomegalovirus-associated status was assigned to around 160 TCR beta chains.

The gene calls are TRBV29-1 and TRBJ2-7; TRBD1 is a possible D gene (5 bases). The TCR comes from a woman under 30 in good health and CMV-seronegative. Sequenced material: PBMCs. This CDR3 is CSVCIGAGQGNEQYF. DNA for the CDR3: TGCAGCGTTTGTATCGGAGCAGGGCAAGGAAACGAGCAGTACTTC.